What follows are 29 T cell receptor beta chains derived from one specimen sequenced in a study of cytomegalovirus exposure and HLA in healthy donors. PCR amplification relied on 60 Vbeta primers (plus 13 Jbeta primers). Some clones are missing from TCRdb's copy, which holds only in-frame ones; the method was immunoSEQ multiplex PCR. The sample carries about 150,000 clones, roughly 81% recorded once. What was sequenced was PBMCs. These receptors were collected from a woman between 18 and 29 years old in good health and CMV-seronegative.

The CDR3 sequence is CASGLTQGLTGELFF. The CDR3 nucleotides are TGTGCCAGCGGTTTAACACAGGGGCTCACCGGGGAGCTGTTTTTT. This chain uses TRBV6-5 with TRBJ2-2, with TRBD1 matching 7 bases. The CDR3 is made up of 15 amino acids. After removal of 8 bases from V and 4 bases from J, the junction contained 10 bases not matched to a gene. Germline V gene data show CDR1 as MNHEY and CDR2 as SVGAGI.

The gene calls are TRBV2 and TRBJ2-2, with 8 nucleotides matching TRBD2. The germline V gene encodes CDR1 SNHLY and CDR2 FYNNEI. Trimming took 9 bases from V and 7 from J; bases not matched to a gene: 13. The CDR3 length is 15 residues. The CDR3 DNA reads as TGTGCCAGGGGGGGGACTAGGGGCCAGGGCGGGGAGCTGTTTTTT. Protein product: CARGGTRGQGGELFF.

Written as DNA, the CDR3 is TGTGCCATCTGCCCTGGCGGCGCCTACGAGCAGTACTTC. Its translation: CAICPGGAYEQYF. The J gene is TRBJ2-7, the V gene TRBV10-3; D gene unclear. CDR1 and CDR2 from the germline V gene are ENHRY and SYGVKD. V lost 8 bases and J lost 2, with 13 bases in between. The CDR3 covers 13 residues.

The chain is built from TRBV6-5 and TRBJ2-1, with 9 bases lining up with TRBD1. The CDR3 has 16 amino acids. Trimming took 1 base from V and 9 from J; bases not matched to a gene: 10. Germline CDR1 reads MNHEY; CDR2 reads SVGAGI. The CDR3 spells CASSYLPGQGSFEQFF. The CDR3 DNA is TGTGCCAGCAGTTACTTACCGGGACAGGGTTCGTTTGAGCAGTTCTTC.

This clone was observed a few times. This sequence joins TRBV6-1 and TRBJ1-5; 7 positions match TRBD1. Germline V gene data show CDR1 as MNHNS and CDR2 as SASEGT. The CDR3 is 15 residues long. The J segment lost 2 bases and the V segment lost 6 bases, leaving 7 bases of the junction unmatched. The CDR3 bases are TGTGCCAGCAGGGGGGTCGGACAGGGCAATCAGCCCCAGCATTTT. Translated, it gives CASRGVGQGNQPQHF.

The chain carries TRBV5-1 and TRBJ2-5, with TRBD1 as a possible D gene (6 bases). The CDR3 sequence is 15 residues long. Trimming took off 0 bases at V and 5 bases at J, with 14 bases between the two ends. Germline CDR1 reads SGHRS; CDR2 reads YFSETQ. The CDR3 is CASSLGQVGRETQYF. The CDR3 bases are TGCGCCAGCAGCTTGGGACAGGTGGGTCGGGAGACCCAGTACTTC.

This chain links TRBV19 with TRBJ2-6; the match to TRBD1 covers 7 bases. The germline V gene has CDR1 LNHDA and CDR2 SQIVND (reference sequence). This CDR3 spans 19 amino acids. After removal of 0 bases from V and 4 bases from J, the junction contained 12 bases not matched to a gene. CDR3: CASSIESTGWLGGANVLTF. The CDR3 nucleotides are TGTGCCAGTAGTATAGAGTCGACAGGGTGGTTGGGGGGGGCCAACGTCCTGACTTTC.

This chain links TRBV7-2 with TRBJ1-4; D is ambiguous. The V gene lost 1 base and the J gene lost 0 bases, with 6 bases spanning the gap. Per germline, CDR1 SGHTA and CDR2 FQGNSA. CDR3 length: 15 amino acids. The CDR3 DNA reads as TGTGCCAGCAGCTTAGTCAGTGCAACTAATGAAAAACTGTTTTTT. Translating it yields CASSLVSATNEKLFF.

The J gene is TRBJ1-5, the V gene TRBV6-1; D remains unclear. V dropped 5 bases and J dropped 3 bases, with 14 bases sitting between them. The CDR3 is 15 amino acids. The germline gives CDR1 MNHNS, CDR2 SASEGT. CDR3 sequence reads: CASSSEGIPNQPQHF. In DNA form, the CDR3 reads TGTGCCAGCAGTTCCGAGGGTATCCCCAATCAGCCCCAGCATTTT.

This chain uses TRBV5-1 with TRBJ1-1; D possibly corresponds to TRBD1 (5 bases). V was pared by 4 bases and J by 5 bases, with 15 bases between. CDR1 SGHRS and CDR2 YFSETQ come from the germline V gene. The CDR3 has 14 amino acids. This CDR3 reads CASSPTGGGTEAFF. The CDR3 DNA is TGCGCCAGCAGCCCGACCGGGGGGGGGACTGAAGCTTTCTTT. The full variable domain, in which reference TRBV5-1 and TRBJ1-1 provide the parts outside the CDR3, is KAGVTQTPRYLIKTRGQQVTLSCSPISGHRSVSWYQQTPGQGLQFLFEYFSETQRNKGNFPGRFSGRQFSNSRSEMNVSTLELGDSALYLCASSPTGGGTEAFFGQGTRLTVV.

This clone was observed a single time. The V and J genes are TRBV29-1 and TRBJ2-2, with D possibly being TRBD2 (5 bases). Germline V gene lookup returns CDR1 SQVTM and CDR2 ANQGSEA. The CDR3 loop spans 14 amino acids. Trimming shortened V by 0 bases and J by 3 bases, and 8 bases separated the two germline ends. CDR3 DNA sequence: TGCAGCGTTGAAGATTCCGGGGACACCGGGGAGCTGTTTTTT. Translating it yields CSVEDSGDTGELFF.

V gene TRBV5-1 combines with J gene TRBJ2-7; D possibly corresponds to TRBD2 (6 bases). Germline CDR1 is SGHRS and CDR2 is YFSETQ. The CDR3 spans 15 residues. With 0 bases removed from V and 5 bases from J, the gap between germline ends came to 15 bases. The chain's CDR3 is CASSLVLEGRHEQYF. CDR3 in DNA: TGCGCCAGCAGCTTGGTCCTGGAGGGGAGGCACGAGCAGTACTTC.

The chain joins TRBV6-1 to TRBJ1-5; tentative D call: TRBD1 (6 bases). In germline, CDR1 is MNHNS, CDR2 SASEGT. CDR3 size: 12 residues. The V and J ends lost 8 bases and 6 bases respectively, with 11 bases between them. The CDR3 DNA reads TGTGCCAGCCAGGGGTGGGGTCAGCCCCAGCATTTT. Its protein product is CASQGWGQPQHF.

V gene TRBV27 combines with J gene TRBJ2-5; TRBD2 aligns across 9 bases. J lost 5 bases, V lost 5 bases, and 9 bases had no gene match. CDR1 is MNHEY, CDR2 SMNVEV, per germline (reference sequence). The CDR3 loop spans 15 amino acids. The DNA for the CDR3 is TGTGCCAGCAGTCCCTCTTTGGCGGGAGGGGAGACCCAGTACTTC. Amino acid sequence: CASSPSLAGGETQYF.

The rearrangement uses TRBV5-4 and TRBJ2-7; a possible D gene is TRBD1 (5 bases). The CDR3 length is 13 residues. Trimming removed 1 base from V and 5 bases from J, with 10 bases in between. The V gene's germline CDR1 is SGHNT and CDR2 YYREEE (reference sequence). The CDR3 DNA follows: TGTGCCAGCAGCTTGCCAGGGCGTGACGAGCAGTACTTC. Amino acid sequence: CASSLPGRDEQYF.

The chain has TRBV6-1 and TRBJ1-2, with 9 positions matching TRBD1. This CDR3 is built from 17 residues. Unmatched junction bases numbered 9, after V lost 0 bases and J lost 4 bases. Germline CDR1 and CDR2: MNHNS and SASEGT. The CDR3 nucleotides read TGTGCCAGCAGTGAAGCGTATACGGGACAGGGTCCCTATGGCTACACCTTC. Translation: CASSEAYTGQGPYGYTF.

The chain joins TRBV4-2 to TRBJ1-6; a possible D gene is TRBD1 (6 bases). The V end was cut by 0 bases, the J end by 9 bases, with 15 bases between. There are 16 residues in the CDR3. Germline V gives CDR1 LGHNA, CDR2 YNFKEQ. CDR3 loop: CASSQDSNRVVSPLHF. In DNA form, the CDR3 reads TGTGCCAGCAGCCAAGATAGCAACAGGGTTGTTTCACCCCTCCACTTT.

This chain links TRBV2 with TRBJ2-1; 9 bases align to TRBD2. This CDR3 contains 14 residues. The germline V gene encodes CDR1 SNHLY and CDR2 FYNNEI. The junction had 3 bases not matched to a gene; V was cut back by 9 bases and J by 0 bases. The CDR3 DNA is TGTGCCAGTGCGGGGGGGCGCTCCTACAATGAGCAGTTCTTC. It is translated as CASAGGRSYNEQFF.

The rearrangement links TRBV25-1 to TRBJ2-7, with 9 bases fitting TRBD2. CDR3 size: 14 residues. Germline CDR1 is MGHDK and CDR2 is SYGVNS. Losses at the gene ends were 4 bases for V and 3 bases for J; bases not matched to a gene: 4. The CDR3 DNA reads TGTGCCAGCAGTGTGACTAGCGGCTACTACGAGCAGTACTTC. It yields the protein CASSVTSGYYEQYF.

V and J are TRBV29-1 and TRBJ2-3, with 7 bases that match TRBD1. Germline V lookup: CDR1 SQVTM, CDR2 ANQGSEA. V was pared by 3 bases and J by 1 base, with 1 base of the junction left unmatched. The CDR3 totals 13 residues. CDR3 coding DNA: TGCAGCGTTGACGGACAGGGCACAGATACGCAGTATTTT. Translation gives CSVDGQGTDTQYF.

The rearrangement joins TRBV6-5 to TRBJ1-6; D is possibly TRBD1 (5 bases). The CDR3 length is 13 residues. The ends were cut back, 6 bases at V and 8 bases at J, with 11 bases in the middle. In germline, CDR1 is MNHEY, CDR2 SVGAGI. The CDR3, as DNA: TGTGCCAGCAGACCCGACAGCGATTCACCCCTCCACTTT. It yields the protein CASRPDSDSPLHF.

This chain uses TRBV7-9 with TRBJ2-7, with TRBD2 matching 10 bases. There are 15 residues in the CDR3. After removal of 2 bases from V and 6 bases from J, the junction contained 7 bases not matched to a gene. Germline V gene data show CDR1 as SEHNR and CDR2 as FQNEAQ (reference sequence). The CDR3 loop reads CASSLLAGAFAEQYF. CDR3 bases: TGTGCCAGCAGCTTACTAGCGGGAGCCTTCGCCGAGCAGTACTTC.

This clone showed up just once. The V and J genes are TRBV7-3 and TRBJ1-2; 7 bases line up with TRBD1. CDR3 length equals 15 residues. V gave up 10 bases and J gave up 4 bases; unmatched junction bases: 15. Germline CDR1 is SGHTA and CDR2 is FQGTGA. The CDR3 loop is CATPQGGEVSYGYTF. CDR3 in DNA: TGTGCCACCCCCCAAGGGGGCGAAGTTTCCTATGGCTACACCTTC.

The rearrangement links TRBV2 to TRBJ2-7, with 7 bases aligning to TRBD1. The V gene end was trimmed by 6 bases and the J gene end by 4 bases; junction bases not matched to a gene: 6. This CDR3 is built from 13 residues. The germline V gene has CDR1 SNHLY and CDR2 FYNNEI. The CDR3 DNA sequence: TGTGCCAGCAGCCCGACAGGGAAATACGAGCAGTACTTC. Translating it yields CASSPTGKYEQYF.

The gene calls are TRBV7-8 and TRBJ2-1, with 12 bases matching TRBD2. This CDR3 has 16 amino acids. CDR1 and CDR2 from the germline V gene are SGHVS and FQNEAQ. V shed 5 bases and J 10 bases; nucleotides not matched to a gene: 12. The CDR3 loop is CASSPGGLAGLGEQFF. The CDR3 bases are TGTGCCAGCAGCCCTGGGGGACTAGCGGGCCTTGGGGAGCAGTTCTTC.

The chain combines TRBV2 with TRBJ1-1, with D maybe TRBD1 (5 bases). Germline CDR1 SNHLY, CDR2 FYNNEI. The CDR3 totals 12 residues. V was pared by 10 bases and J by 5 bases, with 14 bases between. DNA for the CDR3: TGTGCCACAGAAAGGGGTAGGACTGAAGCTTTCTTT. Translated, it gives CATERGRTEAFF.

This CDR3 reads CASSLLRSPGDEQFF. DNA for the CDR3: TGTGCCAGCAGCTTACTGCGGTCCCCGGGGGATGAGCAGTTCTTC. The genes are TRBV13 and TRBJ2-1, with a possible D match to TRBD2 (6 bases). Trimming shortened V by 2 bases and J by 8 bases, and 16 bases separated the two germline ends. CDR3 length: 15 amino acids. Germline loops: CDR1 PRHDT, CDR2 FYEKMQ (reference sequence). The full variable domain, completed using reference TRBV13 and TRBJ2-1, is AAGVIQSPRHLIKEKRETATLKCYPIPRHDTVYWYQQGPGQDPQFLISFYEKMQSDKGSIPDRFSAQQFSDYHSELNMSSLELGDSALYFCASSLLRSPGDEQFFGPGTRLTVL.

V and J are TRBV4-2 and TRBJ2-5; 14 bases are a match to TRBD2. The J call is in doubt because the DNA end fits TRBJ2-7 better. Per germline, CDR1 LGHNA and CDR2 YNFKEQ. The CDR3 is made up of 16 amino acids. For the CDR3, the DNA is TGTGCCAGCAGCCCGGGACTAGCGGGGGATACCTACGAGCAGTACTTC. Translation: CASSPGLAGDTYEQYF.

J is TRBJ2-2 and V is TRBV5-1, with TRBD1 matching over 8 bases. Germline V CDR1 and CDR2: SGHRS, YFSETQ. CDR3 length: 16 residues. Losses at the gene ends were 3 bases for V and 2 bases for J; bases not matched to a gene: 6. CDR3 coding DNA: TGCGCCAGCAGCTGGGGGGCAGGGGGCAACACCGGGGAGCTGTTTTTT. This gives the protein CASSWGAGGNTGELFF.